Described below is a single TCR beta chain sequence and its context. Its antigen is not known. At the time of sampling, donors were nominally healthy, though unrecorded immune exposures were likely. After removal of 5 bases from V and 5 bases from J, the junction contained 6 bases not matched to a gene. CDR3 size: 15 residues. In germline, CDR1 is SEHNR, CDR2 FQNEAQ (reference sequence). These data are taken from a study of cytomegalovirus exposure and HLA in healthy donors. Regarding the study as a whole: It was reported that TCR beta sequences correctly inferred the HLA-A and HLA-B alleles for most subjects. Later work showed greater clonal expansion in HLA-associated TCR beta chains than in equally common others. In a later analysis, across HLA loci, associated TCR counts were highest for DRB1, lowest for HLA-C.

PCR employed 60 Vbeta and 13 Jbeta primers. Repertoires were generated with immunoSEQ multiplex PCR, while TCRdb's copy carries only in-frame clones and drops some. The sample lists under 150,000 clones, 70% to 85% occurring once. This clonotype was sampled from a male donor in good health and CMV-seronegative. The chain links TRBV7-9 to TRBJ2-2; 9 nucleotides agree with TRBD1. The sequencing input was PBMCs. The CDR3 loop reads CASSREQGATGELFF. The CDR3 DNA reads as TGTGCCAGCAGCCGCGAACAGGGGGCTACCGGGGAGCTGTTTTTT.